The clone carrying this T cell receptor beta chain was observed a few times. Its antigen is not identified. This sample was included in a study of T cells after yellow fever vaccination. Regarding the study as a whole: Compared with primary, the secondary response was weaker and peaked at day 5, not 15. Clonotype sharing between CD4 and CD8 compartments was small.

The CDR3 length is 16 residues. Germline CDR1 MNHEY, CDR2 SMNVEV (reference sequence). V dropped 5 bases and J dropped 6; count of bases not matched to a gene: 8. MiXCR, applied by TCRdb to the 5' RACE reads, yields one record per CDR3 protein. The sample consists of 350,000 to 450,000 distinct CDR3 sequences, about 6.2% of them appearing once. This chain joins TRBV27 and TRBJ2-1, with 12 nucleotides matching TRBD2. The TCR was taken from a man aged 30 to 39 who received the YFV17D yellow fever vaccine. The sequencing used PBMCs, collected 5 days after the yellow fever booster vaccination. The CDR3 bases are TGTGCCAGCAGTCACCCTCCACTAGCGGGGGGCAATGAGCAGTTCTTC. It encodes CASSHPPLAGGNEQFF.